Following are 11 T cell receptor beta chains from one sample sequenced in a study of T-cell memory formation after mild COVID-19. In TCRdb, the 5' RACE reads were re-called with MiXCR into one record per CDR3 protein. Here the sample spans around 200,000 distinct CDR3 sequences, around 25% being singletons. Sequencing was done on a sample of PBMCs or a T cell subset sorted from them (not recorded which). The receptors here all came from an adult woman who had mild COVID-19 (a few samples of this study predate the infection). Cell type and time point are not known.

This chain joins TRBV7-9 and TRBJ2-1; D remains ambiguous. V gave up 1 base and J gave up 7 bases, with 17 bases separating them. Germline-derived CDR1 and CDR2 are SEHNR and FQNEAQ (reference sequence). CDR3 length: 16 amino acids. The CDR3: CASSLGVDGMRNEQFF. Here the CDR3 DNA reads TGTGCCAGCAGCTTAGGAGTTGACGGTATGAGGAATGAGCAGTTCTTC.

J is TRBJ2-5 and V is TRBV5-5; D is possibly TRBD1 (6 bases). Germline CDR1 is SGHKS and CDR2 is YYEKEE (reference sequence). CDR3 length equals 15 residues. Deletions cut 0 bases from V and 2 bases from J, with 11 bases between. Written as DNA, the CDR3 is TGTGCCAGCAGCTTGGACGGACAGCTACAAGAGACCCAGTACTTC. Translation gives CASSLDGQLQETQYF.

The chain's CDR3 is CASSPRTSGTEQFF. The CDR3 DNA follows: TGTGCCAGCAGTCCGAGGACTAGCGGGACTGAGCAGTTCTTC. The chain is built from TRBV12-3 or TRBV12-4 and TRBJ2-1; 12 bases fit TRBD2. V lost 5 bases, J lost 9 bases, and 5 bases stayed unmatched. The CDR3 runs to 14 residues.

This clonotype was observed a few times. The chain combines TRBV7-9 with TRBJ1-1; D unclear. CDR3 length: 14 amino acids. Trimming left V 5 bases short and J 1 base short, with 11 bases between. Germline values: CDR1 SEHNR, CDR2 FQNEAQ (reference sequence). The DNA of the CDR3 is TGTGCCAGCAGCCCTTACGTGGCGAACACTGAAGCTTTCTTT. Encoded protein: CASSPYVANTEAFF.

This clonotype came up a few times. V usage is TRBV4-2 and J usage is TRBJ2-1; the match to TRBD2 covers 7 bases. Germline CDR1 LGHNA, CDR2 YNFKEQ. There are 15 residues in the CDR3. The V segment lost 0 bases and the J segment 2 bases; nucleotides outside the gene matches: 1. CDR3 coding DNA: TGTGCCAGCAGCCAAGAGGGGGGGGCCTACAATGAGCAGTTCTTC. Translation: CASSQEGGAYNEQFF.

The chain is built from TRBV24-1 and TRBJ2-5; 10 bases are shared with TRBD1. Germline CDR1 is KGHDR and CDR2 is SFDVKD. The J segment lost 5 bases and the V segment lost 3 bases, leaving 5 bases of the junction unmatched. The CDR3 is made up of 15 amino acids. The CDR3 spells CATSDGQGEWETQYF. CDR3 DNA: TGTGCCACCAGTGATGGACAGGGGGAGTGGGAGACCCAGTACTTC.

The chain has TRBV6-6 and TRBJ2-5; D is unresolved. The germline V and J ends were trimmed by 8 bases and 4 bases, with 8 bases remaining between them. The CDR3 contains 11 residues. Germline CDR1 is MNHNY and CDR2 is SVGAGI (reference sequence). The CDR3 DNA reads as TGTGCCAGCGGCGAAGGAGAGACCCAGTACTTC. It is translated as CASGEGETQYF.

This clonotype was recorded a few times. Here the CDR3 DNA reads TGTGCCAGCAGCTCACGACAGGGGGCTAACTATGGCTACACCTTC. It encodes CASSSRQGANYGYTF. The gene calls are TRBV7-2 and TRBJ1-2; 9 bases map to TRBD1. Germline values: CDR1 SGHTA, CDR2 FQGNSA. The CDR3 has 15 residues. J lost 0 bases, V lost 4 bases, and 3 bases had no gene match.

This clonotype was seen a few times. CDR3 in amino acids: CASGTGFYGYTF. The CDR3, as DNA: TGTGCCAGCGGTACAGGGTTCTATGGCTACACCTTC. The chain combines TRBV9 with TRBJ1-2, with D perhaps TRBD1 (6 bases). This CDR3 spans 12 amino acids. V lost 7 bases and J 4 bases, leaving 11 bases between the germline ends. Germline CDR1 reads SGDLS; CDR2 reads YYNGEE.

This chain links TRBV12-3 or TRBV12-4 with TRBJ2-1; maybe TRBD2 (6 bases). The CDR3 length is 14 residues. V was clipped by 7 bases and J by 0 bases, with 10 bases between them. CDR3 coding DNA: TGTGCCAGCAACCTACTAGCCTCCTACAATGAGCAGTTCTTC. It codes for CASNLLASYNEQFF.

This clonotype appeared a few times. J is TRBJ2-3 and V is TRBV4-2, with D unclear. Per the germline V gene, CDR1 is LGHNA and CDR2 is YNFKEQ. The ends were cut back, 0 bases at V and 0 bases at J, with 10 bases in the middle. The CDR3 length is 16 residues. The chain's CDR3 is CASSQEGGTSTDTQYF. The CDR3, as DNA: TGTGCCAGCAGCCAAGAGGGCGGAACTAGCACAGATACGCAGTATTTT.